This TCR beta chain derives from a study of shared clonotypes between healthy human individuals. About this clone itself: Its antigen remains unknown.

Clones were sequenced by immunoSEQ multiplex PCR, and TCRdb holds only the in-frame ones, with some missing. The data contain about 590,000 clones, just under 97% of them singletons. CDR3 length: 12 amino acids. V dropped 0 bases and J dropped 3 bases, with 3 bases sitting between them. Germline V gene data show CDR1 as SGHNT and CDR2 as YYREEE (reference sequence). CD8 cells regarded as naive lacked CD45RO, were positively chosen for CCR7, and omitted terminally differentiated effector memory CD45RA+ cells. Study-wide results and limits: For naive CD4 cells, roughly 5% of clonotypes were shared across a handful of donors.

Sequencing input: naive CD8+ T cells sorted from blood. The V call is TRBV5-4, the J call TRBJ2-5; no firm D call. This clonotype was obtained from a woman aged 25 to 39 in good health. The CDR3 reads CASSLGEETQYF. The CDR3 coding sequence is TGTGCCAGCAGCTTGGGTGAAGAGACCCAGTACTTC.